These T cell receptor beta chains were read from a single sample in a study of tumor-infiltrating lymphocytes in primary liver carcinoma. TCRdb recomputed calls from the multiplex PCR reads with MiXCR, one row per CDR3 protein. The data hold about 320,000 distinct CDR3 sequences, with 55% to 65% observed a single time. Input material: peripheral blood. The receptors originated from a man in his forties with primary liver carcinoma and hepatitis B virus infection. CDR3s include the opening cysteine and the closing phenylalanine or tryptophan. The D gene is left open where the match is weak. Clone size, where shown, is once, few, many, or a class for clones that have expanded.

- TRBJ2-7 TRBV5-4 - TGTGACATCAGCTTGGGGGTTCAGACAGGCTCCTACGAGCAATACTTC CDISLGVQTGSYEQYF
TRBD2 TRBJ2-3 TRBV7-8 once TGTGCCAGCAGCTTAGCAGGAGCGGGAGTCTCAGATATGCAGTATTTT CASSLAGAGVSDMQYF
- TRBJ1-5 TRBV29-1 many TGCAGCGTTGGCGGGGCGAGCAATCAGCCCCAGCATTTT CSVGGASNQPQHF
- TRBJ2-1 TRBV5-6 once TGTGCCAGCAGCTCAACAGTGGGCCTTTCATACAATGAGGAGTTCTTC CASSSTVGLSYNEEFF
TRBD2 TRBJ2-5 TRBV7-8 - TGTGCCAGCAGCCCCACGGGGGGGACCCAGTACTTC CASSPTGGTQYF
- TRBJ2-3 TRBV29-1 - TGCAGTGTTTTACGCGGGAACACAGATACGCGGTATTTT CSVLRGNTDTRYF
- TRBJ2-2 TRBV10-3 many TGTGCCATCAGTGAGTCGAGAGGGGAGGACACCGGGGAGCTGTTTTTT CAISESRGEDTGELFF
- TRBJ2-3 TRBV5-1 - TGCGCCAGCAACTCCAATCTTCCCAACACAGATACGCAGTATTTT CASNSNLPNTDTQYF
- TRBJ2-1 TRBV11-2 - TGTGCCAGTAACTTATGGGAAGTCGGGAATTCCAATGAGCAGTTCTTC CASNLWEVGNSNEQFF
- TRBJ1-6 TRBV5-1 few TGCGCCAGCAGCCCAGGGACGGACCGAAATTCACCCCTCCACTTT CASSPGTDRNSPLHF
- TRBJ1-4 TRBV12-3/TRBV12-4 many TGTGCCAGCAGTTTAGGGACAGTTAATGAAAAACTGTTTTTT CASSLGTVNEKLFF
- TRBJ1-4 TRBV5-5 few TGTGCCAGCAGCTCTATACCTTATTCTGGTGAAAAACTGTTTTTT CASSSIPYSGEKLFF
- TRBJ1-2 TRBV6-6 many TGTGCCAGCAGTGCGGCCCGTGTTGATGGCTACACCTTC CASSAARVDGYTF
- TRBJ1-1 TRBV14 many TGTGCCAGCAGCCACCGGGACCTACGGGGGGCTTTCTTT CASSHRDLRGAFF
- TRBJ2-1 TRBV28 few TGTGCCATAGGGACTGACGACGGTGAGCAGTTCTTC CAIGTDDGEQFF
- TRBJ2-1 TRBV4-3 - TGCGCCAGCAGCCAAGGCAGGCTAGCGAACAATGAGCAGTTCTTC CASSQGRLANNEQFF
- TRBJ2-7 TRBV5-8 few TGTGTCAGCAGCTTGGGTGCAGGGAGCTACGAGCAGTACTTC CVSSLGAGSYEQYF
- TRBJ2-2 TRBV12-3/TRBV12-4 - TGTGTCAGCAGTTTAGCGCCAGCGGCGAACACCGGGGAGCTGTTTTTT CVSSLAPAANTGELFF
TRBD2 TRBJ2-3 TRBV6-5 many TGTGCCAGCAGCCGATCCCTAGCGGGAGGGAGCACAGATACGCAGTATTTT CASSRSLAGGSTDTQYF
- TRBJ1-5 TRBV5-1 - TGCGTCAGCAGCCCCAACGGGGCCCCCAATCAGCCTCAGCATTTT CVSSPNGAPNQPQHF
TRBD2 TRBJ2-7 TRBV10-3 many TGTGCCATCAGTGAGTATGGCGGGAGCTACGAGCAGTACTTC CAISEYGGSYEQYF
TRBD2 TRBJ2-3 TRBV6-1 - TGTGCCAGCAGCCCTATTAGCGGGAGCCCCACAGATACGCAGTATTTT CASSPISGSPTDTQYF
- TRBJ1-3 TRBV6-1 few TGTGCCAGCAGTGGTTACCGGTTCTCTGGAAACACCATATATTTT CASSGYRFSGNTIYF
- TRBJ2-5 TRBV6-2/TRBV6-3 - TGTGCCAGCAGTTTGGGACAATACCATGAGCAGTACTTC CASSLGQYHEQYF
- TRBJ1-5 TRBV7-9 - TGTGCCAGCAGCCGTATCGGGGGAGGAGGTCAGTCCCAGCATTTT CASSRIGGGGQSQHF
TRBD2 TRBJ2-2 TRBV6-1 - TGTGCCAGCAGTAACCTAAAACTACTACTAGCGGTTGTAGAGCTGTTTTTT CASSNLKLLLAVVELFF
- TRBJ2-5 TRBV6-1 few TGTGCCAGCAGGGGGTGGGGGTGGGACCAAGAGACCCAGTACTTC CASRGWGWDQETQYF
- TRBJ1-1 TRBV28 few TGTGCCAGCAGTTTAGGGAGAACGAGGACTGAAGCTTTCTTT CASSLGRTRTEAFF
TRBD2 TRBJ2-1 TRBV4-1 many TGCGCCAGCAGCCAGATCGGGGGGGGAGGTGAGCAGTTCTTC CASSQIGGGGEQFF
- TRBJ2-3 TRBV4-3 - TGCGCCAGCAGCCTGAACGGGAGTCCCACAGATATGCAGTATTTT CASSLNGSPTDMQYF
TRBD1 TRBJ2-6 TRBV11-2 - TGTGCCAGCAGCTTACAGGGGGCCGGGGTCAACGTTCTGACTTTC CASSLQGAGVNVLTF
- TRBJ2-1 TRBV29-1 once TGCGGCGTTGCCCAGGACACCTACAATGAGCAGTTCTTC CGVAQDTYNEQFF
- TRBJ2-7 TRBV4-3 - TGCGCCAGCAGGCCCTCACCCCGGACAGAGACCTACGAGCAGTACTTC CASRPSPRTETYEQYF
- TRBJ1-2 TRBV6-5 many TGTGCCAGCCGCAGTCTTTCTTCTAACTATGGCTACACCTTC CASRSLSSNYGYTF
- TRBJ1-5 TRBV12-3/TRBV12-4 - TGTGCCAGTAAAGGATGTTATAGTAATCAGCCCCAGCATTTT CASKGCYSNQPQHF